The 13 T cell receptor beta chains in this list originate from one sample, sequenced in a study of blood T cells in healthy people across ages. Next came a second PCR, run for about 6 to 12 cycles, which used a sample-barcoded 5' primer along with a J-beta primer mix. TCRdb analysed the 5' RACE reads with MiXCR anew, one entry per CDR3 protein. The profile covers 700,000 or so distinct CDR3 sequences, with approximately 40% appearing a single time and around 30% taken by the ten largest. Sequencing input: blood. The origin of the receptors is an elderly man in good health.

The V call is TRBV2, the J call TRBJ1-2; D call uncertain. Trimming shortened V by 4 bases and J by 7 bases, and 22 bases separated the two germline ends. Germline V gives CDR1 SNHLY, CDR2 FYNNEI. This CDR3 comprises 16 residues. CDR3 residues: CASSVYMVEASGGYTF. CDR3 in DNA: TGTGCCAGCAGTGTGTATATGGTTGAGGCCTCTGGTGGCTACACCTTC.

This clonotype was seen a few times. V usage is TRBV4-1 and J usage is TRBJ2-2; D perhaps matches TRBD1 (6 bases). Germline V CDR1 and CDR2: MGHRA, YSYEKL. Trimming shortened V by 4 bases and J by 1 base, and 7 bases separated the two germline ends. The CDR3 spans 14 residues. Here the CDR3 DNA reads TGCGCCAGCAGCCGGACAGAGAACACCGGGGAGCTGTTTTTT. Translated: CASSRTENTGELFF.

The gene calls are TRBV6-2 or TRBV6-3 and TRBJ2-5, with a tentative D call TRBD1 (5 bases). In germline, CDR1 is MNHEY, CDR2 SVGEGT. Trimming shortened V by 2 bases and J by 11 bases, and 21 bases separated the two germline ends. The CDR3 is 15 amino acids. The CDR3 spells CASSYGAENYNEQYF. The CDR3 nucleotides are TGTGCCAGCAGTTACGGGGCAGAGAACTACAATGAGCAGTACTTC.

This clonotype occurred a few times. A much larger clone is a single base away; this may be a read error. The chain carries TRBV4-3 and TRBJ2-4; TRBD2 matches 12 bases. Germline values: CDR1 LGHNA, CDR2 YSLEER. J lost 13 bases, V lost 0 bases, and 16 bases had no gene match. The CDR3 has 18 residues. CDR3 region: CASSQDIVTSGSYNEQYF. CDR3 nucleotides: TGCGCCAGCAGCCAAGATATTGTGACTAGCGGGAGTTACAATGAGCAGTACTTC.

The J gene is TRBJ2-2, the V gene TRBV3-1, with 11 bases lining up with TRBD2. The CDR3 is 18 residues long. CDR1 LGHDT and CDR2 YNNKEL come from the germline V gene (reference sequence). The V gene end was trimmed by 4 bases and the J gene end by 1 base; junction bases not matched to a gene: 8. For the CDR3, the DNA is TGTGCCAGCAGCCTAAAGTTGCTAGCGGGAGGGAACACCGGGGAGCTGTTTTTT. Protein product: CASSLKLLAGGNTGELFF.

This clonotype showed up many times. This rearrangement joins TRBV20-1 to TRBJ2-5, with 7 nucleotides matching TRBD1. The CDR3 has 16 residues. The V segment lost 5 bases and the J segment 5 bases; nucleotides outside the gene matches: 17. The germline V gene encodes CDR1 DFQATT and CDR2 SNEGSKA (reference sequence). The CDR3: CSASGFLQGSGETQYF. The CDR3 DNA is TGCAGTGCTTCGGGCTTTTTACAGGGGTCTGGGGAGACCCAGTACTTC.

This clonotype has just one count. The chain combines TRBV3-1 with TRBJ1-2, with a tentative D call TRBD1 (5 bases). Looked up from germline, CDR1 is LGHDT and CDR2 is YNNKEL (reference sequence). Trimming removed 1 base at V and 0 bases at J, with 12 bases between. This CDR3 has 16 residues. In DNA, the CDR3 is TGTGCCAGCAGCCAAGGCCACAGGCTAGCTAACTATGGCTACACCTTC. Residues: CASSQGHRLANYGYTF.

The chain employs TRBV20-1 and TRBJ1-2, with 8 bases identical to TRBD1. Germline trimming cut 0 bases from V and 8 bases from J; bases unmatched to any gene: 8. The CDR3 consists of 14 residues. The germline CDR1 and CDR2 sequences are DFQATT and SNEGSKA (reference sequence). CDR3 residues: CSARDSLRGHGYTF. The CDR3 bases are TGCAGTGCTAGAGATAGTCTCAGGGGGCACGGCTACACCTTC.

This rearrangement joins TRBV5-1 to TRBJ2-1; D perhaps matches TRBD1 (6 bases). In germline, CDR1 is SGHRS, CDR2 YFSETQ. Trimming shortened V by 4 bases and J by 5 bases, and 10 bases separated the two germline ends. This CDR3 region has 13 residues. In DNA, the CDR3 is TGCGCCAGCAGCATACAGGGTAACAATGAGCAGTTCTTC. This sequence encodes CASSIQGNNEQFF.

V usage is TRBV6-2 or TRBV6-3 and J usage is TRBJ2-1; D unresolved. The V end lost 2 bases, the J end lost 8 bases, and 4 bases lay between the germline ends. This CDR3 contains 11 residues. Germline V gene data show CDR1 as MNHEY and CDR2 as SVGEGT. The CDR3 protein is CASSYEHEQFF. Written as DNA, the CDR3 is TGTGCCAGCAGTTACGAACATGAGCAGTTCTTC.

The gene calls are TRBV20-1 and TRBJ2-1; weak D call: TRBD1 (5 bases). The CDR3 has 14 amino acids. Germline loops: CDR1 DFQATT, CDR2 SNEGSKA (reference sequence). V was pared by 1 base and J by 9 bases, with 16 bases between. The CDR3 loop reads CSARGGARTGEQFF. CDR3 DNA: TGCAGTGCTAGAGGTGGGGCCAGGACGGGTGAGCAGTTCTTC.

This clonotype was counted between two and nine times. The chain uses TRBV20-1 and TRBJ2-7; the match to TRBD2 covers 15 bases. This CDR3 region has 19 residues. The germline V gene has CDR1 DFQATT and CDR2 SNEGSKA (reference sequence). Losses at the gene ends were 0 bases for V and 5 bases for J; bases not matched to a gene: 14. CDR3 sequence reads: CSARDPLGRTSGRGDEQYF. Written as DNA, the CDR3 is TGCAGTGCTAGAGATCCCTTAGGGAGGACTAGCGGGAGGGGGGACGAGCAGTACTTC.

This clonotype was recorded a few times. The CDR3 region is CSVEDSARTSYEQYF. The CDR3 bases are TGCAGCGTTGAAGATTCGGCCAGAACCTCCTACGAGCAGTACTTC. The chain has TRBV29-1 and TRBJ2-7; D remains unclear. The CDR3 spans 15 residues. The germline gives CDR1 SQVTM, CDR2 ANQGSEA. The ends were cut back, 0 bases at V and 0 bases at J, with 12 bases in the middle.